A selection of T cell receptor beta chains follows, all from one sample in a study of cytomegalovirus exposure and HLA in healthy donors. Sequencing used immunoSEQ multiplex PCR; TCRdb keeps in-frame clones, though not all of them. The sample lists around 110,000 clones, more than 70% occurring once. Sequenced input: PBMCs. The receptors come from a man in his thirties or forties in good health and CMV-seronegative. Both conserved end residues are part of each CDR3. A D gene is named only where the DNA matches it firmly. Not every row has a clone size; where given, it reads once, few, many or a size class.

-	TRBJ1-4	TRBV14	once	CASSQVSEKLFF	TGTGCCAGCAGCCAAGTTAGTGAAAAACTGTTTTTT
-	TRBJ2-3	TRBV5-5	once	CASSLGWELTDTQYF	TGTGCCAGCAGCTTGGGATGGGAGCTGACAGATACGCAGTATTTT
-	TRBJ2-1	TRBV18	-	CASSPLQGLYNEQFF	TGTGCCAGCTCCCCTCTCCAGGGCTTATACAATGAGCAGTTCTTC
TRBD2	TRBJ2-7	TRBV29-1	-	CSVEDSRGSGFYEQYF	TGCAGCGTTGAAGATTCGCGCGGGAGCGGGTTCTACGAGCAGTACTTC
-	TRBJ2-5	TRBV5-1	-	CASSSEVETQYF	TGCGCCAGCAGCTCGGAGGTCGAGACCCAGTACTTC
-	TRBJ2-2	TRBV4-1	many	CASSLPVDRANTGELFF	TGCGCCAGCAGTCTCCCCGTCGACAGAGCGAACACCGGGGAGCTGTTTTTT
TRBD1	TRBJ2-7	TRBV27	once	CASSFSRDRGYEQYF	TGTGCCAGCAGTTTCTCCCGGGACAGGGGCTACGAGCAGTACTTC
TRBD2	TRBJ2-3	TRBV7-9	-	CASSFRSGSGDTQYF	TGTGCCAGCAGCTTTCGGAGCGGGAGTGGAGATACGCAGTATTTT
-	TRBJ1-1	TRBV7-8	-	CASSLVTTVNTEAFF	TGTGCCAGCAGCTTAGTCACGACAGTTAACACTGAAGCTTTCTTT
-	TRBJ2-3	TRBV5-4	-	CASSPTPPGSTDTQYF	TGTGCCAGCAGCCCGACCCCGCCAGGGAGCACAGATACGCAGTATTTT
TRBD1	TRBJ2-1	TRBV4-1	-	CASSLRDRSSVLAYNEQFF	TGCGCCAGCAGCCTTCGGGACAGAAGTAGCGTCTTAGCCTACAATGAGCAGTTCTTC
-	TRBJ2-2	TRBV10-2	-	CASGRQGNTGELFF	TGCGCCAGCGGAAGGCAGGGGAACACCGGGGAGCTGTTTTTT
TRBD2	TRBJ2-5	TRBV9	-	CASSVDGGGGQETQYF	TGTGCCAGCAGCGTAGATGGCGGGGGGGGCCAAGAGACCCAGTACTTC
TRBD1	TRBJ2-7	TRBV6-1	-	CAISETGGARQYF	TGTGCCATCAGTGAGACAGGGGGCGCAAGGCAGTACTTC
TRBD1	TRBJ1-3	TRBV30	-	CAWDRVIGNTIYF	TGTGCCTGGGACAGGGTTATTGGAAACACCATATATTTT
-	TRBJ2-7	TRBV10-3	few	CAISPQGYEQYF	TGTGCCATCAGCCCCCAGGGGTACGAGCAGTACTTC
-	TRBJ2-1	TRBV6-1	-	CASSDFRRQYNEQFF	TGTGCCAGCAGTGATTTTAGAAGACAGTACAATGAGCAGTTCTTC
-	TRBJ2-2	TRBV18	-	CASSPGASLTGELFF	TGTGCCAGCTCACCGGGGGCCTCCTTAACCGGGGAGCTGTTTTTT
TRBD1	TRBJ2-1	TRBV29-1	-	CSVEQSRGRGNEQFF	TGCAGCGTTGAGCAGTCCAGGGGGCGAGGGAATGAGCAGTTCTTC
-	TRBJ1-2	TRBV29-1	once	CSGTQGSYGYTF	TGCAGCGGGACACAGGGTTCCTATGGCTACACCTTC
TRBD1	TRBJ1-2	TRBV29-1	-	CSVETGVGYGYTF	TGCAGCGTTGAAACAGGGGTTGGCTATGGCTACACCTTC
-	TRBJ2-2	TRBV6-5	-	CASSYDRLAGELFF	TGTGCCAGCAGTTACGACAGGTTAGCCGGGGAGCTGTTTTTT
TRBD2	TRBJ2-1	TRBV29-1	-	CSVLGLAGSSYNEQFF	TGCAGCGTCTTGGGACTAGCGGGATCATCCTACAATGAGCAGTTCTTC
-	TRBJ1-5	TRBV4-2	-	CASSQDRRDNQPQHF	TGTGCCAGCAGCCAAGATAGAAGAGACAATCAGCCCCAGCATTTT
TRBD1	TRBJ2-5	TRBV29-1	-	CSVGTGTGQETQYF	TGCAGCGTGGGAACCGGGACAGGTCAAGAGACCCAGTACTTC
-	TRBJ1-6	TRBV5-6	few	CASSADGGNSPLHF	TGTGCCAGCAGTGCTGACGGAGGAAATTCACCCCTCCACTTT
TRBD1	TRBJ1-6	TRBV25-1	-	CASTGWDSYNSPLHF	TGTGCCAGCACCGGATGGGACAGCTATAATTCACCCCTCCACTTT
-	TRBJ2-1	TRBV4-2	-	CASSQDRAAGEQFF	TGTGCCAGCAGCCAAGACCGGGCCGCGGGGGAGCAGTTCTTC
TRBD2	TRBJ2-1	TRBV7-2	-	CASSPQSGRADEQFF	TGTGCCAGCAGTCCTCAAAGCGGGAGGGCGGATGAGCAGTTCTTC
-	TRBJ2-1	TRBV4-1	-	CASSHQTDYVEQFF	TGCGCCAGCAGCCACCAAACGGACTACGTTGAGCAGTTCTTC
TRBD1	TRBJ1-2	TRBV5-1	-	CASSEGTENYTF	TGCGCCAGCAGCGAGGGGACAGAGAACTACACCTTC
-	TRBJ2-7	TRBV30	-	CASNPGDLSDEQYF	TGTGCCTCAAATCCAGGGGACCTAAGTGACGAGCAGTACTTC
-	TRBJ2-5	TRBV28	few	CASTRPGRETQYF	TGTGCCAGCACCCGTCCAGGGCGAGAGACCCAGTACTTC